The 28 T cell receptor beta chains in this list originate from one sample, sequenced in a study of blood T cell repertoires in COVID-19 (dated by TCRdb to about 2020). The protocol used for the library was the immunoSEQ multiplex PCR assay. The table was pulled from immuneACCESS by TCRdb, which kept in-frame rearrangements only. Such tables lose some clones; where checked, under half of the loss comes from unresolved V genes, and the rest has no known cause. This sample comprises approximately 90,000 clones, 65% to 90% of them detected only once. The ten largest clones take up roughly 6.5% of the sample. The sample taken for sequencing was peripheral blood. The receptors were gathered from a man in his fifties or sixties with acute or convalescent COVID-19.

The DNA for the CDR3 is TGTGCCAGCAGCGCCGGGACAGGGGGGAAGAACACTGAAGCTTTCTTT. This translates into CASSAGTGGKNTEAFF. This chain connects TRBV5-6 to TRBJ1-1; TRBD1 matches 11 bases. The V gene end was trimmed by 4 bases and the J gene end by 1 base; junction bases not matched to a gene: 6. Germline values: CDR1 SGHDT, CDR2 YYEEEE. The CDR3 is 16 amino acids.

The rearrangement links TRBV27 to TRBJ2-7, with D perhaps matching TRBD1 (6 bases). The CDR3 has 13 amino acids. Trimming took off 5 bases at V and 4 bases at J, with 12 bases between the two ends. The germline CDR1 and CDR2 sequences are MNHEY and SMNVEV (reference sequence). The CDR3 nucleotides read TGTGCCAGCAGTAATCGACAGGCGTACGAGCAGTACTTC. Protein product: CASSNRQAYEQYF.

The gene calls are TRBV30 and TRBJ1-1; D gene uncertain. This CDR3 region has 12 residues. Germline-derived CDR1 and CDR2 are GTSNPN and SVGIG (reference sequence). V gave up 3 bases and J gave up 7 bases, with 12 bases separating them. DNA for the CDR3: TGTGCCTGGAGGAGCCTCGCGGGTGAAGCTTTCTTT. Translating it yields CAWRSLAGEAFF.

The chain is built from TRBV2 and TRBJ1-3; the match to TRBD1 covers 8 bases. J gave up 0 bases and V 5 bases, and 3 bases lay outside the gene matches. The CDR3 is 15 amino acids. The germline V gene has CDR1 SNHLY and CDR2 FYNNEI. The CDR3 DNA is TGTGCCAGCAGTCGGGACAGGACCTCTGGAAACACCATATATTTT. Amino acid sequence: CASSRDRTSGNTIYF.

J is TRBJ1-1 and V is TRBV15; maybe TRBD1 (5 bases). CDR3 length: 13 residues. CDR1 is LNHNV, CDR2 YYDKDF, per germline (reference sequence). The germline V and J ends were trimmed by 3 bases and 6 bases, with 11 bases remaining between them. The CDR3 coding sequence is TGTGCCACCAGCAGGGGGGGGTTCGCTGAAGCTTTCTTT. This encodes CATSRGGFAEAFF.

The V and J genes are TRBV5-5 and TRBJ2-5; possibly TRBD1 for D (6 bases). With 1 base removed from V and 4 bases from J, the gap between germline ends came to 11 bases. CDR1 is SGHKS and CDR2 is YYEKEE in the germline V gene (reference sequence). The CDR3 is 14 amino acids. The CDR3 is CASSLSQGVETQYF. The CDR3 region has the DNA TGTGCCAGCAGCTTGTCACAGGGAGTAGAGACCCAGTACTTC.

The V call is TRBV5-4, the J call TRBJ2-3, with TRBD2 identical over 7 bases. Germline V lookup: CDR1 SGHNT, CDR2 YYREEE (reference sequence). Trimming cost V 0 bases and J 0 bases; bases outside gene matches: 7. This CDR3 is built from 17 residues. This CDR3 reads CASSLGGRASSTDTQYF. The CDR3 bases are TGTGCCAGCAGCTTGGGAGGGAGGGCCTCTAGCACAGATACGCAGTATTTT.

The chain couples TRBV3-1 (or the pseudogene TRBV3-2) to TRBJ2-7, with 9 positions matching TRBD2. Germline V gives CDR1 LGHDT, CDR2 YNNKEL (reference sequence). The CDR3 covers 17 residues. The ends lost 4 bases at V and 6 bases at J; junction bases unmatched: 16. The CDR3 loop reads CASSPHPAAAGGLEQYF. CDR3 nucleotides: TGTGCCAGCAGCCCGCACCCCGCTGCGGCGGGGGGGCTCGAGCAGTACTTC.

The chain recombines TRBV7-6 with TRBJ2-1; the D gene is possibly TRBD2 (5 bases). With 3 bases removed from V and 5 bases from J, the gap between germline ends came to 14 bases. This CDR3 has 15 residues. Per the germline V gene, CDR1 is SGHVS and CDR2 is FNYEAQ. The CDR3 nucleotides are TGTGCCAGCAGCTTTACTAGTTCCACCGACAATGAGCAGTTCTTC. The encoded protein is CASSFTSSTDNEQFF.

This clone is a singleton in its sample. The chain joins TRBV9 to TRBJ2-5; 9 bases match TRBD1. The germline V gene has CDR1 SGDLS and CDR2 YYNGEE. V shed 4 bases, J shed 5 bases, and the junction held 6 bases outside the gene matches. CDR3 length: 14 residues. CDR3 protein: CASSLQGAEETQYF. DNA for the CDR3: TGTGCCAGCAGCCTACAGGGGGCGGAGGAGACCCAGTACTTC.

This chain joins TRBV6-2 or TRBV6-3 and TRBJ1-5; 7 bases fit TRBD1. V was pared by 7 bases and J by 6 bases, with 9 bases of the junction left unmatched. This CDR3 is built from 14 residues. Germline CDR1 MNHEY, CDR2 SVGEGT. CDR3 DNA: TGTGCCAGCACCCCAGACAGGGTTGGTCAGCCCCAGCATTTT. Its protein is CASTPDRVGQPQHF.

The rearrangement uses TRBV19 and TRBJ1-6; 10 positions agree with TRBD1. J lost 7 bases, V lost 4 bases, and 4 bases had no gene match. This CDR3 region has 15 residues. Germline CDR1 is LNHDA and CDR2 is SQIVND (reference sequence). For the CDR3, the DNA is TGTGCCAGTAGTACCGGACAGGGGGGGAATTCACCCCTCCACTTT. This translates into CASSTGQGGNSPLHF.

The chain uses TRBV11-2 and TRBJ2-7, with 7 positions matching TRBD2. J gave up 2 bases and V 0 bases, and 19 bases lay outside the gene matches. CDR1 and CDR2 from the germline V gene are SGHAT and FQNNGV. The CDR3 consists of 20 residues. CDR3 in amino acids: CASSLDYVGARRDYPYEQYF. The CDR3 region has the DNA TGTGCCAGCAGCTTAGATTATGTAGGTGCCAGGAGGGACTACCCCTACGAGCAGTACTTC.

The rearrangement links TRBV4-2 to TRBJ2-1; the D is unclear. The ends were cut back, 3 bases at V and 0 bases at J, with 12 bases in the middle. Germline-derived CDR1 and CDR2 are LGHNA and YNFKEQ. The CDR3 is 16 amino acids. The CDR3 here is CASSHAFWSSYNEQFF. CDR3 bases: TGTGCCAGCAGCCACGCATTCTGGAGCTCCTACAATGAGCAGTTCTTC.

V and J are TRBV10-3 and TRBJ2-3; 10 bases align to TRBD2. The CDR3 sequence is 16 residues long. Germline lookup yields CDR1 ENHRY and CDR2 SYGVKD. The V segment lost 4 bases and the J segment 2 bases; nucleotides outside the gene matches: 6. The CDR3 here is CAISVGLAATTDTQYF. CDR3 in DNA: TGTGCCATCAGTGTAGGACTAGCGGCTACCACAGATACGCAGTATTTT.

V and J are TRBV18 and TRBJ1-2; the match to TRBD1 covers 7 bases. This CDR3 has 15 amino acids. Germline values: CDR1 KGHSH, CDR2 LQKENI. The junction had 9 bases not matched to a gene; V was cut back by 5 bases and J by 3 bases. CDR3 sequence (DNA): TGTGCCAGCTCATCTAACAGGGGACGGGACTATGGCTACACCTTC. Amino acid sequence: CASSSNRGRDYGYTF.

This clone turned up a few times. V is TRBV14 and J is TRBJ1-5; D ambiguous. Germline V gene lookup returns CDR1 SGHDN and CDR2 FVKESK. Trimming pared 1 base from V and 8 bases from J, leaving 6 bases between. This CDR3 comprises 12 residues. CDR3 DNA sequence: TGTGCCAGCAGCCAAGCGGGAGAGCCCCAGCATTTT. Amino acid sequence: CASSQAGEPQHF.

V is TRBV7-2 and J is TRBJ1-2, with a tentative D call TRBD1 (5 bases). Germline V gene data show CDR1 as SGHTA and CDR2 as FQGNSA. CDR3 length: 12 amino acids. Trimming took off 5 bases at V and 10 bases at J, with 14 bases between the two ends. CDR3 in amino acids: CASSPDRNYYTF. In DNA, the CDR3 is TGTGCCAGCAGCCCCGACAGAAACTACTACACCTTC.

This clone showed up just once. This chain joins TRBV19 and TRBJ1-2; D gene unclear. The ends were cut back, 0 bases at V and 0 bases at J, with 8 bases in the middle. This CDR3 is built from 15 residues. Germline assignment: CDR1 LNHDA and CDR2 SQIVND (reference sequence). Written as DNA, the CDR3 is TGTGCCAGTAGTATAGATTCCCAGACTAACTATGGCTACACCTTC. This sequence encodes CASSIDSQTNYGYTF.

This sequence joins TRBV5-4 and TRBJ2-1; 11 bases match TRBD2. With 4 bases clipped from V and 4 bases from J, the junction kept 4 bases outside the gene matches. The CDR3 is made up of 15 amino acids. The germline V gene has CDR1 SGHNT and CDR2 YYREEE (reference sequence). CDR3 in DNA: TGTGCCAGCAGCCAGGGGACTAGCGGTTACAATGAGCAGTTCTTC. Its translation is CASSQGTSGYNEQFF.

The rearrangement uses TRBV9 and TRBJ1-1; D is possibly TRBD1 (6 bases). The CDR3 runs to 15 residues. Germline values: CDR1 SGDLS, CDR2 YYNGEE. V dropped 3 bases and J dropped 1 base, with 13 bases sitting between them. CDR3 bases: TGTGCCAGCAGCGCCCATCAGACAGGGAACACTGAAGCTTTCTTT. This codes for CASSAHQTGNTEAFF.

The DNA of the CDR3 is TGTGCCAGCAGCTCTGGTGGGACAGGGCGGGAGCTGTTTTTT. Translating gives CASSSGGTGRELFF. The chain employs TRBV5-4 and TRBJ2-2, with 9 bases lining up with TRBD1. Per the germline V gene, CDR1 is SGHNT and CDR2 is YYREEE (reference sequence). CDR3 size: 14 residues. Trimming removed 3 bases from V and 9 bases from J; junction bases left unmatched: 6.

The CDR3 loop is CASSLGANTEAFF. The CDR3 DNA reads as TGTGCCAGCAGTTTAGGGGCTAACACTGAAGCTTTCTTT. The V and J genes are TRBV6-2 or TRBV6-3 and TRBJ1-1, with a tentative D call TRBD1 (5 bases). V shed 4 bases and J shed 2 bases, with 8 bases lying between them. Germline CDR1 MNHEY, CDR2 SVGEGT. This CDR3 is 13 amino acids long.

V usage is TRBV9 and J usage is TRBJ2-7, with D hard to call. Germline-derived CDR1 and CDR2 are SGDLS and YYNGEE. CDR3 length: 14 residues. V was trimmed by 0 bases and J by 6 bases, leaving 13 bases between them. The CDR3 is CASSVAPGAGEQYF. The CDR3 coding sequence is TGTGCCAGCAGCGTAGCCCCTGGAGCTGGCGAGCAGTACTTC.

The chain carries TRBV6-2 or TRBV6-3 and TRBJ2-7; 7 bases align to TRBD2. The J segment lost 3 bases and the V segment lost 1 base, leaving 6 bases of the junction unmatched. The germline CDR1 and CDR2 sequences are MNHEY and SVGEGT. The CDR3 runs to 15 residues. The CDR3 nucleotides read TGTGCCAGCAGTTACTTCGGGGGGACTATCTACGAGCAGTACTTC. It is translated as CASSYFGGTIYEQYF.

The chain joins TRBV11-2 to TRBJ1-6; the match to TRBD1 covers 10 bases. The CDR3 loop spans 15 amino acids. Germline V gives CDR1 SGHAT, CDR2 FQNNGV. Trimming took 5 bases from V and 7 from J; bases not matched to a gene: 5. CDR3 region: CASSAPGQGNSPLHF. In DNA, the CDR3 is TGTGCCAGCAGCGCTCCGGGACAGGGGAATTCACCCCTCCACTTT.

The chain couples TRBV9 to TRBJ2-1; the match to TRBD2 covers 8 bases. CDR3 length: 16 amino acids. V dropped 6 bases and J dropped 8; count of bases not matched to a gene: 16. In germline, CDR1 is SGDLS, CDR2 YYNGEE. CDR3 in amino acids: CASTGGGPNAFHEQFF. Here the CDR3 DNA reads TGTGCCAGCACCGGGGGGGGACCCAATGCGTTCCATGAGCAGTTCTTC.

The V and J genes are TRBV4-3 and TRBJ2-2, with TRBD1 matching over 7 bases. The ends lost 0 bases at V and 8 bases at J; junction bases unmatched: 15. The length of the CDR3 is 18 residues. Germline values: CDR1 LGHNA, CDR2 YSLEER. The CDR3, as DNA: TGCGCCAGCAGCCAAGATCTTATACAGGGGATAAGCGTAGGGGAGCTGTTTTTT. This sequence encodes CASSQDLIQGISVGELFF.